This T cell receptor beta chain was recovered during a study of neurological immune-mediated disorders. PBMCs stored at -80 C, 2 million in total, were the source of the unsorted libraries. Regarding the study as a whole: None of the CDR3 amino acid sequences in expanded clones turned up in more than one subject, which points to private repertoires in all groups.

The method for making cDNA was 5'RACE, and it used 10-nucleotide random UMIs. MiXCR was run by TCRdb on the 5' RACE reads, yielding one entry per CDR3 protein. Of roughly 70,000 distinct CDR3 sequences in the sample, around 4.2% were seen once. The trim removed 3 bases at V and 4 bases at J, leaving 10 bases unmatched. The germline gives CDR1 SGDLS, CDR2 YYNGEE. The CDR3 length is 17 residues. This clonotype occurred a few times. Its antigen remains unknown. Sequencing input: PBMCs. The TCR sequence derives from a man younger than 40 with multiple sclerosis. The chain combines TRBV9 with TRBJ2-1; TRBD2 matches 10 bases. The CDR3 DNA reads TGTGCCAGCAGCGAGTACTCAGCGGGGGGGCTTTACAATGAGCAGTTCTTC. Its protein is CASSEYSAGGLYNEQFF.